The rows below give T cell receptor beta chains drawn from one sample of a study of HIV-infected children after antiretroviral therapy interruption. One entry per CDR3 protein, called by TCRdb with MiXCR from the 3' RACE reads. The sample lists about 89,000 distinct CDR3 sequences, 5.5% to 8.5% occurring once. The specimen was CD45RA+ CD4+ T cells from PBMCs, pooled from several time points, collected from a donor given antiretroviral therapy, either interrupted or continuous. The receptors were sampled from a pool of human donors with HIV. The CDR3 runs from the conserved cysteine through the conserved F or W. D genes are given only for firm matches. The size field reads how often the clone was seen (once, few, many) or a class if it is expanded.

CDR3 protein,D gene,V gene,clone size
CASSRDSFLWQFF,.,TRBV4-2,many
CASRRTSGYNEQFF,TRBD2,TRBV27,many
CASSYSHGQPQHF,.,TRBV6-5,many
CASRTEQNTEAFF,.,TRBV12-5,few
CASSTGLGQPQHF,TRBD1,TRBV19,many
CSAGRDLGTQYF,.,TRBV20-1,few
CASSPDRGANNEQFF,TRBD1,TRBV2,many
CASSSLLGQTYEQYF,.,TRBV5-4,many
CASTPLRGRAGELFF,.,TRBV5-1,few
CASKPSQGMSNVLTF,TRBD1,TRBV6-2/TRBV6-3,many
CASSPLRGGAGETQYF,.,TRBV5-1,few
CAIREGGLTDTQYF,.,TRBV10-3,few
CAFSQSGSTDTQYF,.,TRBV10-3,many
CASSRGGATDTQYF,TRBD2,TRBV13,many
CASSSTGNTEAFF,.,TRBV12-3/TRBV12-4,many